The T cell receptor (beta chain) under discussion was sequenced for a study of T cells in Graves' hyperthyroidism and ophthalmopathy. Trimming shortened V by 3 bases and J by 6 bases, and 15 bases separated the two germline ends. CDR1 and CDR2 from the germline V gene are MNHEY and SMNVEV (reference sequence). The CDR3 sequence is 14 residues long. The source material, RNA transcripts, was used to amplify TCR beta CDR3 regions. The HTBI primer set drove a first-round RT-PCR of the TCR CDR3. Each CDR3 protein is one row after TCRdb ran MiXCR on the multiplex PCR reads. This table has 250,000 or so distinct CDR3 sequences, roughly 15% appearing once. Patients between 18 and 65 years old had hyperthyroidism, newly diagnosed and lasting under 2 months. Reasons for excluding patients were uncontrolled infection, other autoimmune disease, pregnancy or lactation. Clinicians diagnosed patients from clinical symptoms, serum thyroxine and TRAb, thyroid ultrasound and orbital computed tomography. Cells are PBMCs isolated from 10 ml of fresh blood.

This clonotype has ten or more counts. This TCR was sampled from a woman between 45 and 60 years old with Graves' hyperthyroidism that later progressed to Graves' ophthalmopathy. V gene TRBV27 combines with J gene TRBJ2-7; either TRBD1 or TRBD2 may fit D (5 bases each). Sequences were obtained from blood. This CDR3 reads CASSLGQVRGEQYF. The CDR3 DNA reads TGTGCCAGCAGTTTGGGGCAGGTGAGGGGCGAGCAGTACTTC.